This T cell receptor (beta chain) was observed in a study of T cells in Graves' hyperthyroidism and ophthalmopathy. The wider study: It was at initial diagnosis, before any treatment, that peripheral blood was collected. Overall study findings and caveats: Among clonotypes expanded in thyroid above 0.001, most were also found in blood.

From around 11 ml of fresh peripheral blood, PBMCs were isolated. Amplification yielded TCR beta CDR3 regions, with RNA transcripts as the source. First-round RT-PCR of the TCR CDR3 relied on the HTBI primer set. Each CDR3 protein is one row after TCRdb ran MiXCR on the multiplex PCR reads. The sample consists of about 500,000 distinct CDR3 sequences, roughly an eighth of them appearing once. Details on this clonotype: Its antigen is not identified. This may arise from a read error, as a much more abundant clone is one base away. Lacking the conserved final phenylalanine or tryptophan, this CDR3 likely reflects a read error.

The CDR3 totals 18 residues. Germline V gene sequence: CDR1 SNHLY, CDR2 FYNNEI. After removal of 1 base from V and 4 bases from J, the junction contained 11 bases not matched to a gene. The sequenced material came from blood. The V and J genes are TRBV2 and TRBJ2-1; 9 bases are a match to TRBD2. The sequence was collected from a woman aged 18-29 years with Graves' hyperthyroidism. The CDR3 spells CASSEDRVLAGLYNEQFL. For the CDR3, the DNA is TGTGCCAGCAGTGAAGACCGGGTACTAGCGGGCTTGTACAATGAGCAGTTCCTC.